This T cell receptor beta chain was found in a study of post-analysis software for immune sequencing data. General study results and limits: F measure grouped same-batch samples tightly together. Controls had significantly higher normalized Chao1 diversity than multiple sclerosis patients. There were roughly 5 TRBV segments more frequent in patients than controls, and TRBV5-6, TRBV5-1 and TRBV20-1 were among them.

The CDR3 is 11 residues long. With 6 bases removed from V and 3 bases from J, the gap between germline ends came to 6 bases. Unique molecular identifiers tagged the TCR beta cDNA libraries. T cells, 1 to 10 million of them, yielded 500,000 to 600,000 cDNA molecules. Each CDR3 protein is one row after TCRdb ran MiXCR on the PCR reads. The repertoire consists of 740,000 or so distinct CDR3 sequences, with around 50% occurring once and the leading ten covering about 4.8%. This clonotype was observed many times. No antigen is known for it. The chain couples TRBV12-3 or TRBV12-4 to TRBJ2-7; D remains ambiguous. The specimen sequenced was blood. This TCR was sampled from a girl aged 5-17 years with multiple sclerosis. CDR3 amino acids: CASRYGYEQYF. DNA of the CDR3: TGTGCCAGCAGGTACGGCTACGAGCAGTACTTC.